Listed below are T cell receptor beta chains from one sample, sequenced in a study of T cell responses to AZD1222 COVID-19 vaccine. Generated by immunoSEQ multiplex PCR, the TCRdb table keeps only in-frame clones and is missing some. Among some 170,000 clones listed, 90% to 95% were seen once. The sequencing used peripheral blood, collected on day 0 of AZD1222 vaccination. These TCRs come from an adult in good health. CDR3s include the opening cysteine and the closing phenylalanine or tryptophan. D genes are given only for firm matches. Not all rows give a size; the values are once, few, many and, for expanded clones, a class.

CDR3 DNA,CDR3 protein,clone size,J gene,D gene,V gene
TGTGCCAGCTCACCTGATAGCAGGGCGGTCTATGGCTACACCTTC,CASSPDSRAVYGYTF,-,TRBJ1-2,-,TRBV18
TGTGCCAGCAGCTTTGGAGGGCCGGGTTCACCCCTCCACTTT,CASSFGGPGSPLHF,-,TRBJ1-6,-,TRBV7-9
TGTGCCAGCAGTTATAGTGACAGCAGGAATTCACCCCTCCACTTT,CASSYSDSRNSPLHF,-,TRBJ1-6,-,TRBV28
TGTGCCAGCACCACGGGACAGGGAGGCACTGAAGCTTTCTTT,CASTTGQGGTEAFF,-,TRBJ1-1,TRBD1,TRBV7-8
TGTGCCTGGAGTTATGGGAATTCACCCCTCCACTTT,CAWSYGNSPLHF,-,TRBJ1-6,-,TRBV30
TGCGCCAGCAGCGTGGGAACGTCTGGAAACACCATATATTTT,CASSVGTSGNTIYF,-,TRBJ1-3,-,TRBV5-1
TGTGCCAGCAGCCATGGACCCTACGAGCAGTACTTC,CASSHGPYEQYF,-,TRBJ2-7,-,TRBV11-3
TGTGCCAGTAGTCCCCCCCTGGGACTAGCGGCAGATACGCAGTATTTT,CASSPPLGLAADTQYF,-,TRBJ2-3,TRBD2,TRBV19
TGTGCCAGCAGTATATCCTCCCGGACAGGGGAGGAAAAACTGTTTTTT,CASSISSRTGEEKLFF,once,TRBJ1-4,TRBD1,TRBV28
TGTGCCAGCAGCTTAGACTCCCACTATGGCTACACCTTC,CASSLDSHYGYTF,-,TRBJ1-2,-,TRBV7-9
TGTGCCAGCAGCCCCCTGACAGGGGGTATCGGGGAGCAGTTCTTC,CASSPLTGGIGEQFF,-,TRBJ2-1,TRBD1,TRBV11-2
TGTGCCGGGGAAACTTGGACTAGCGGGAGGGGAGAGCAGTTCTTC,CAGETWTSGRGEQFF,-,TRBJ2-1,TRBD2,TRBV2
TGTGCCAGCAACAGGGACAGGGAGTCCTACGAGCAGTACTTC,CASNRDRESYEQYF,-,TRBJ2-7,TRBD1,TRBV6-5
TGTGCCAGCAGCTCCCAGGGCAAGGCGAGCAGCTACACCTTC,CASSSQGKASSYTF,-,TRBJ1-2,-,TRBV6-5
TGTGCCAGTACCCTAATTAACACCGGGGAGCTGTTTTTT,CASTLINTGELFF,-,TRBJ2-2,-,TRBV19
TGTGCCAGCAGTTACTCGAGGCTCCGGCATGGCTACACCTTC,CASSYSRLRHGYTF,-,TRBJ1-2,-,TRBV6-2/TRBV6-3
TGTGCCTGGAGTGTCGGGGCCCACAGGGTTACCCTAGATCAGCCCCAGCATTTT,CAWSVGAHRVTLDQPQHF,few,TRBJ1-5,-,TRBV30
TGTGCCAGCAGTGTAGACAGAGTGAACACTGAAGCTTTCTTT,CASSVDRVNTEAFF,-,TRBJ1-1,-,TRBV25-1
TGTGCCAGCAGCCGGACTATGAACACCGGGGAGCTGTTTTTT,CASSRTMNTGELFF,-,TRBJ2-2,-,TRBV14
TGTGCCACCAGCAGGGGCCTCATGAACACTGAAGCTTTCTTT,CATSRGLMNTEAFF,-,TRBJ1-1,-,TRBV15
TGTGCCAGCAAGGGACCCCCAGATCAGCCCCAGCATTTT,CASKGPPDQPQHF,-,TRBJ1-5,-,TRBV2
TGTGCCAGCAGTTTATCTAGCCGGGGGGGCAATGAGCAGTTCTTC,CASSLSSRGGNEQFF,-,TRBJ2-1,TRBD2,TRBV27
TGTGCCAGCAGTCCTCATGTAGGATATGGCTACACCTTC,CASSPHVGYGYTF,few,TRBJ1-2,-,TRBV12-3/TRBV12-4
TGTGCTAGTGGTTTGGGACTCTTACCTATGGAGCAGTTCTTC,CASGLGLLPMEQFF,-,TRBJ2-1,-,TRBV12-5
TGTGCCAGCAGTAAACGGATGAACACTGAAGCTTTCTTT,CASSKRMNTEAFF,-,TRBJ1-1,-,TRBV2
TGCGCCAGCAGCTTTCTGGGGACCGGGGAGCTGTTTTTT,CASSFLGTGELFF,once,TRBJ2-2,-,TRBV5-1
TGTGCCAGCAGCTCCCAAGGGAGGGCCACTAATGAGCAGTTCTTC,CASSSQGRATNEQFF,-,TRBJ2-1,TRBD2,TRBV11-2
TGTGCCAGCAGTTCGCGACAGGGGGCGGGCGGCTACACCTTC,CASSSRQGAGGYTF,-,TRBJ1-2,TRBD1,TRBV6-5
TGTGCCAGCAGTGCCTTAGCGGGAACTAATGAAAAACTGTTTTTT,CASSALAGTNEKLFF,-,TRBJ1-4,-,TRBV25-1
TGTGCCAGCAGTCCCCTGGTTGAGCAGTACTTC,CASSPLVEQYF,-,TRBJ2-7,-,TRBV6-6
TGTGCCAGCAGTTTGTACGGCACCGGGACAGATAAATATGGCTACACCTTC,CASSLYGTGTDKYGYTF,once,TRBJ1-2,TRBD1,TRBV27
TGTGCCAGCAGCTTAGGCGCTCGAGACGAGCAGTACTTC,CASSLGARDEQYF,-,TRBJ2-7,-,TRBV7-9
TGTGCCAGCATGTACGGGGGTCAGGGCACTGAAGCTTTCTTT,CASMYGGQGTEAFF,-,TRBJ1-1,-,TRBV6-5
TGTGCCAGCTCACCGGGGTTGCCGGGGGGAAACACCATATATTTT,CASSPGLPGGNTIYF,-,TRBJ1-3,-,TRBV18
TGTGCCAGCAGTGGAGATCTAGGAATCGGGTACTTC,CASSGDLGIGYF,-,TRBJ2-7,-,TRBV2
TGCAGTGCTAATGATTGGGGCAGGGGGAACACTGAAGCTTTCTTT,CSANDWGRGNTEAFF,-,TRBJ1-1,-,TRBV20-1